This section outlines one T cell receptor (beta chain) sequence together with its context. The data stem from a study of blood T cell repertoires in COVID-19. Sequencing was performed with immunoSEQ multiplex PCR; in TCRdb, only in-frame clones are kept and a portion is missing. Among some 390,000 clones, about 90% were seen once, and the ten largest hold 1.5% to 2%. V was pared by 7 bases and J by 0 bases, with 8 bases of the junction left unmatched. The CDR3 covers 16 residues. The V gene's germline CDR1 is GTSNPN and CDR2 SVGIG (reference sequence). Allocation to cohorts depended on clinical history reported by the participants.

The sample comprised PBMCs or T cells enriched from blood (not recorded which). The chain links TRBV30 to TRBJ2-6, with 8 bases that match TRBD1. The TCR comes from a woman aged 25 to 45 who had recovered from COVID-19. The CDR3 DNA follows: TGTGCCTCCACGACAGGGGCCATCTCTGGGGCCAACGTCCTGACTTTC. It specifies CASTTGAISGANVLTF. The variable domain in full, completed from reference TRBV30 and TRBJ2-6, reads SQTIHQWPATLVQPVGSPLSLECTVEGTSNPNLYWYRQAAGRGLQLLFYSVGIGQISSEVPQNLSASRPQDRQFILSSKKLLLSDSGFYLCASTTGAISGANVLTFGAGSRLTVL.